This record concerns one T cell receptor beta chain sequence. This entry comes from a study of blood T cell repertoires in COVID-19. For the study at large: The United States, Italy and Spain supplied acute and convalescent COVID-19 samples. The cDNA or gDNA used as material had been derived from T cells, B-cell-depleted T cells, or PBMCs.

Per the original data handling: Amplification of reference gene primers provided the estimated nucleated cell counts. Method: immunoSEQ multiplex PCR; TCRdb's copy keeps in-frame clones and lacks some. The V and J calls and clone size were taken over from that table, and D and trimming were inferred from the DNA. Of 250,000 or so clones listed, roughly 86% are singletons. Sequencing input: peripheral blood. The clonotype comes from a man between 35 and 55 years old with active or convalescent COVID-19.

CDR3 in amino acids: CASRGDRGGDTQYF. The CDR3 DNA reads TGCGCCAGCAGGGGTGACAGGGGCGGGGATACGCAGTATTTT. The chain uses TRBV10-2 and TRBJ2-3; 8 bases are a match to TRBD1. Germline assignment: CDR1 WSHSY and CDR2 SAAADI. The CDR3 is 14 residues long. Trimming at V came to 6 bases and at J to 6 bases, leaving 8 bases not matched to a gene.